The source of this TCR beta chain is a study of T cell responses to AZD1222 COVID-19 vaccine. Study-level results: The study identified only 6 or 7 AZD1222 recipients as seropositive at baseline. The donor group comprised mostly white British people and more females; the analysis possibly underestimated clonal diversity. Spike-wide vaccine-associated CD4 TCRs dominated at 160-218 and 743-854. Spike-specific TCR breadth and depth went up after people got two AZD1222 doses.

Repertoires were generated with immunoSEQ multiplex PCR, while TCRdb's copy carries only in-frame clones and drops some. The sample has roughly 93,000 clones; around 85% are singletons. The V gene lost 4 bases and the J gene lost 1 base, with 11 bases spanning the gap. In germline, CDR1 is SGDLS, CDR2 YYNGEE. The CDR3 extends over 15 amino acids. For this clone: Its matching antigen is unknown.

The sequence was collected from an adult in good health. The source material was peripheral blood, sampled on day 0 of AZD1222 vaccination. The genes are TRBV9 and TRBJ1-4; D gene uncertain. In nucleotides, the CDR3 is TGTGCCAGCAGCCTACGACTTGGAACTAATGAAAAACTGTTTTTT. Residues: CASSLRLGTNEKLFF.